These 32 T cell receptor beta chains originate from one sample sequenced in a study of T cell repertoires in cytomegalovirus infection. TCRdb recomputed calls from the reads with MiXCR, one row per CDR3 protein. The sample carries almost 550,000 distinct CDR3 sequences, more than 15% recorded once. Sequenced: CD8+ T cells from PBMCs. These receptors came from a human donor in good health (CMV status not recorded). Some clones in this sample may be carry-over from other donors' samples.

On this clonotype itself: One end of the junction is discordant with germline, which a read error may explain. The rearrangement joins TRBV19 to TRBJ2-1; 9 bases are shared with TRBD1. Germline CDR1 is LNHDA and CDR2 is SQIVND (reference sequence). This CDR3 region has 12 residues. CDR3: CASSIGRDRVLF. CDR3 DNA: TGTGCCAGTAGTATAGGACGGGACAGGGTTTTATTC.

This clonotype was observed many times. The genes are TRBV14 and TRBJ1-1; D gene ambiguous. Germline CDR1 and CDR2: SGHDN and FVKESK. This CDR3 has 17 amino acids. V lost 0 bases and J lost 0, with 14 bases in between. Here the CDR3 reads CASSQDGWEYMNTEAFF. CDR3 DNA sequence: TGTGCCAGCAGCCAAGACGGGTGGGAGTATATGAACACTGAAGCTTTCTTT.

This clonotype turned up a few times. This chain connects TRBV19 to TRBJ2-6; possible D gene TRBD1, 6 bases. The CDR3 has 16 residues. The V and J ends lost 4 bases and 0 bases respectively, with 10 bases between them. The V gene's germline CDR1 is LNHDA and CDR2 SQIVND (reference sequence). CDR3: CASSTTGPSGANVLTF. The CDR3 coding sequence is TGTGCCAGTAGTACCACAGGGCCCTCTGGGGCCAACGTCCTGACTTTC.

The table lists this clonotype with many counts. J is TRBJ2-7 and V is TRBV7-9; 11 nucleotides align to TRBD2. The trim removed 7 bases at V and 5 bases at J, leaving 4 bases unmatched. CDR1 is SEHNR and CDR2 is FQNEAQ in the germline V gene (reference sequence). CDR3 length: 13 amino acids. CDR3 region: CASKTSGAHEQYF. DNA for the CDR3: TGTGCCAGCAAGACTAGCGGGGCCCACGAGCAGTACTTC. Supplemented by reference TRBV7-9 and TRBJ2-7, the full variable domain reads DTGVSQNPRHKITKRGQNVTFRCDPISEHNRLYWYRQTLGQGPEFLTYFQNEAQLEKSRLLSDRFSAERPKGSFSTLEIQRTEQGDSAMYLCASKTSGAHEQYFGPGTRLTVT.

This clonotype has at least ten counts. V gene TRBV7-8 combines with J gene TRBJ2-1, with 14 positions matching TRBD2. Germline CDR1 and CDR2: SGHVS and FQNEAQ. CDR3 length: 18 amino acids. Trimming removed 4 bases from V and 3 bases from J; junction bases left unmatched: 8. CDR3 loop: CASSSGLAGVPIYNEQFF. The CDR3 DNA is TGTGCCAGCAGCTCGGGACTAGCGGGAGTTCCTATCTACAATGAGCAGTTCTTC.

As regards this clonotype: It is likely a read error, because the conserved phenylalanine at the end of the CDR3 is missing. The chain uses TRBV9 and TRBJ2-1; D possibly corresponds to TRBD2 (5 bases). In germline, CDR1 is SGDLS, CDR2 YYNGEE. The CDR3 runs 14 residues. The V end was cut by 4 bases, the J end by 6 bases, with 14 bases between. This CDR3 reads CASSPPDRGNEQFL. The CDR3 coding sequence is TGTGCCAGCAGCCCCCCGGACCGGGGCAATGAGCAGTTCTTA.

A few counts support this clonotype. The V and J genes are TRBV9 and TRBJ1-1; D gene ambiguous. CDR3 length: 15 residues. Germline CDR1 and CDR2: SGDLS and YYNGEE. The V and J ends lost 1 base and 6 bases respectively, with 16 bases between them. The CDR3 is CASSVTGRKPSEAFF. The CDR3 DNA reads TGTGCCAGCAGCGTAACCGGACGGAAACCTTCTGAAGCTTTCTTT.

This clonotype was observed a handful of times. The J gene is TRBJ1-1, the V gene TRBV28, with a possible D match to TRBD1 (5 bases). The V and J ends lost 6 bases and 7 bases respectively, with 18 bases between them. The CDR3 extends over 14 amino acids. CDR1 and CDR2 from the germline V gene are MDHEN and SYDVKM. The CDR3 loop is CASSRTGTWFEAFF. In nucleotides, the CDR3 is TGTGCCAGCAGCCGTACCGGGACCTGGTTTGAAGCTTTCTTT.

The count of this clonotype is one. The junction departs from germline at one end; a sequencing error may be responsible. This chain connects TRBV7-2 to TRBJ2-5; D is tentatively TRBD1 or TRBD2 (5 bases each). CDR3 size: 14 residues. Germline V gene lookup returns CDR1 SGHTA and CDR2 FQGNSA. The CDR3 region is CASSQTRDGGAQYF. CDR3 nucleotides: TGTGCAAGCAGCCAGACCAGGGACGGTGGGGCCCAGTACTTC.

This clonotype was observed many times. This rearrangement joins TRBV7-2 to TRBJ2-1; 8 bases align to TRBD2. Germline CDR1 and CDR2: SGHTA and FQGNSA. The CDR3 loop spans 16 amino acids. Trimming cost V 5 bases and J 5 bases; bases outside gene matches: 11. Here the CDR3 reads CASSPWSSGKDNEQFF. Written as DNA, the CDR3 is TGTGCCAGCAGCCCTTGGAGTAGCGGGAAGGACAATGAGCAGTTCTTC. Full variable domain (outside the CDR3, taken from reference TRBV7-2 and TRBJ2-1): GAGVSQSPSNKVTEKGKDVELRCDPISGHTALYWYRQSLGQGLEFLIYFQGNSAPDKSGLPSDRFSAERTGGSVSTLTIQRTQQEDSAVYLCASSPWSSGKDNEQFFGPGTRLTVL.

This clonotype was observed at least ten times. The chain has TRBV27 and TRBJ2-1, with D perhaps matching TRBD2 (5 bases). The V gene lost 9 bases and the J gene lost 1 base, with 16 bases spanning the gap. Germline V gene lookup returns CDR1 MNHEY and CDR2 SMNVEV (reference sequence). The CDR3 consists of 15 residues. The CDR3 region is CASDLSGISYNEQFF. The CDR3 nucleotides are TGTGCCAGTGACTTGTCCGGGATTTCCTACAATGAGCAGTTCTTC.

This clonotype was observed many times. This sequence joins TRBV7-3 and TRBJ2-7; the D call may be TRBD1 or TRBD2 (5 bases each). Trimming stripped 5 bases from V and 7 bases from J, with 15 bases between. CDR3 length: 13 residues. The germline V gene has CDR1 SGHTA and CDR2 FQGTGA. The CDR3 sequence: CASSPGRLAEQYF. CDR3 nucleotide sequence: TGTGCCAGCAGCCCGGGACGCCTTGCTGAGCAGTACTTC.

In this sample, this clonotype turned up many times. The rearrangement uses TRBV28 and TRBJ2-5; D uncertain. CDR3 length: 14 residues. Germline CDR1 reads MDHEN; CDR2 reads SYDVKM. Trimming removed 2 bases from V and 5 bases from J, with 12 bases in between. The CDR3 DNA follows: TGTGCCAGCAGTTTACAAGGAAGAGAGGAGACCCAGTACTTC. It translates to CASSLQGREETQYF.

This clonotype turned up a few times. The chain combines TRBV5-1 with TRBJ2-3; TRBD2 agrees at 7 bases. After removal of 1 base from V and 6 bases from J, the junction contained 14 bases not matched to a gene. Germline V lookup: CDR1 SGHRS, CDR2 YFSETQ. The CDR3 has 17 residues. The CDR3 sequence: CASSLWSSGDPTDTQYF. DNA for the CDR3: TGCGCCAGCAGCTTGTGGTCTAGCGGTGACCCAACGGATACGCAGTATTTT.

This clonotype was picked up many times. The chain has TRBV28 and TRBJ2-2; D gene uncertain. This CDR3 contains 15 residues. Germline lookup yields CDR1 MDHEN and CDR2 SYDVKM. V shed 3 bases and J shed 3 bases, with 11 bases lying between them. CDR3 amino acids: CASSLVLEHTGELFF. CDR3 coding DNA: TGTGCCAGCAGTTTGGTCCTAGAACACACCGGGGAGCTGTTTTTT. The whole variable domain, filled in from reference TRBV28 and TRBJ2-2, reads DVKVTQSSRYLVKRTGEKVFLECVQDMDHENMFWYRQDPGLGLRLIYFSYDVKMKEKGDIPEGYSVSREKKERFSLILESASTNQTSMYLCASSLVLEHTGELFFGEGSRLTVL.

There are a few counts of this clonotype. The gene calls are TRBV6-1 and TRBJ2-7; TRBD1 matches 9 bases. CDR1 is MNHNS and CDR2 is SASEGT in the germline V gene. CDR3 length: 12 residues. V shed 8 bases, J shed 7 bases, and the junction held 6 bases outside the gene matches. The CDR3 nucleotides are TGTGCCAGCTCTCACAGGGGGCGTGAGCAGTACTTC. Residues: CASSHRGREQYF.

For the CDR3, the DNA is TGCGCCAGCAGCTTGTTAGGGGGCGCTTTGTACGAGCAGTACTTC. Amino acid sequence: CASSLLGGALYEQYF. The chain employs TRBV5-1 and TRBJ2-7; 7 bases align to TRBD1. Germline loops: CDR1 SGHRS, CDR2 YFSETQ. The CDR3 covers 15 residues. V trimming: 1 base; J trimming: 4 bases; junction bases outside the gene matches: 8.

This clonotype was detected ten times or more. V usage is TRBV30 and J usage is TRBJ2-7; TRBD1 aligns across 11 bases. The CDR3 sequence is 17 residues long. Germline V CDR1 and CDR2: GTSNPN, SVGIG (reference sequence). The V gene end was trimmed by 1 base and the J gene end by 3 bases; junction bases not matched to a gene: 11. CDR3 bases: TGTGCCTGGAGTGGGACAGGGGGCCGCAGCGGGATCTACGAGCAGTACTTC. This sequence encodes CAWSGTGGRSGIYEQYF.

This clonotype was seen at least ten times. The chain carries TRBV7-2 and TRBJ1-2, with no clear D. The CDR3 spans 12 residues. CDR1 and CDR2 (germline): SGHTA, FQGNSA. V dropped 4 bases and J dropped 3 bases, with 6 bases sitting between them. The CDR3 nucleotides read TGTGCCAGCAGCTCAGACCACTATGGCTACACCTTC. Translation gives CASSSDHYGYTF.

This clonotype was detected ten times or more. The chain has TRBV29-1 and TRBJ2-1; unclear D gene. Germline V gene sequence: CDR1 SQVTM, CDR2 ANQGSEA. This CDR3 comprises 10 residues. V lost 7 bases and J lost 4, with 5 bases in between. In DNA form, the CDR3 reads TGCAGCGGTTGGTACAATGAGCAGTTCTTC. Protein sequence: CSGWYNEQFF.

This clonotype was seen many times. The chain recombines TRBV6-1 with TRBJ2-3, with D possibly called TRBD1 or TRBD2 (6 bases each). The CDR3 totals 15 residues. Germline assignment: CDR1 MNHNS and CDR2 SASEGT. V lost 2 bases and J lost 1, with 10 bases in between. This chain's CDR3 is CASSERGGRTDTQYF. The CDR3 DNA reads TGTGCCAGCAGTGAAAGAGGGGGGCGCACAGATACGCAGTATTTT.

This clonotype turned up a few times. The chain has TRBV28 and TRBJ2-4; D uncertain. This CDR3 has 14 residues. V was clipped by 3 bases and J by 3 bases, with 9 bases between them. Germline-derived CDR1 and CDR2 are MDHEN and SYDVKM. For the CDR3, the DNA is TGTGCCAGCAGTTTGAACAGAGACAAAAACATTCAGTACTTC. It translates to CASSLNRDKNIQYF.

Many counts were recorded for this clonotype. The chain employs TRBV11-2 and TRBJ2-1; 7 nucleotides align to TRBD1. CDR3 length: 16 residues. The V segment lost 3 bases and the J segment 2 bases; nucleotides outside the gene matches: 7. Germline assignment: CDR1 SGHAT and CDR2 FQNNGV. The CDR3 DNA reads TGTGCCAGCAGCTTCGGTTGGCAGGGGGCCTACAATGAGCAGTTCTTC. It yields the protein CASSFGWQGAYNEQFF.

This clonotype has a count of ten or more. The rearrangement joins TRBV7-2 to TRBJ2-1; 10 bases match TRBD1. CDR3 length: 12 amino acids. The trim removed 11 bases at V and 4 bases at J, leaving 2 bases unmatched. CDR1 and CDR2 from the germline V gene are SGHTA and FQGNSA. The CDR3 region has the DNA TGTGCCTGGACAGGGGGATACAATGAGCAGTTCTTC. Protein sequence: CAWTGGYNEQFF.

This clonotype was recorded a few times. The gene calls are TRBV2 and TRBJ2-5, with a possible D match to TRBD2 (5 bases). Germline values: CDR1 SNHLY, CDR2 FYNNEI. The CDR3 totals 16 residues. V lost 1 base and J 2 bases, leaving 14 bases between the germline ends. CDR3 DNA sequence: TGTGCCAGCAGTGAAGTCGGGGAAGACTCTCAAGAGACCCAGTACTTC. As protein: CASSEVGEDSQETQYF.

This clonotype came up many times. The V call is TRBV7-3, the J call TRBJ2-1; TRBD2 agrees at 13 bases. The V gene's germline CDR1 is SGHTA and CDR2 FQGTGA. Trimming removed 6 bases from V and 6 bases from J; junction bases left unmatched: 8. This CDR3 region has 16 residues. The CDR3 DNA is TGTGCCAGCAGTTCCGGACTAGCGGGAGTAGGCAATGAGCAGTTCTTC. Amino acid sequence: CASSSGLAGVGNEQFF.

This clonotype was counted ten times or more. The CDR3 region is CASSLVWAEGLRSTEAFF. The CDR3 DNA sequence: TGTGCCAGCAGCTTGGTGTGGGCAGAAGGCCTAAGGAGCACTGAAGCTTTCTTT. This chain joins TRBV5-5 and TRBJ1-1; no definite D call. Germline CDR1 and CDR2: SGHKS and YYEKEE (reference sequence). The CDR3 is made up of 18 amino acids. V was shortened by 0 bases and J by 4 bases, with 22 bases between the two germline ends.

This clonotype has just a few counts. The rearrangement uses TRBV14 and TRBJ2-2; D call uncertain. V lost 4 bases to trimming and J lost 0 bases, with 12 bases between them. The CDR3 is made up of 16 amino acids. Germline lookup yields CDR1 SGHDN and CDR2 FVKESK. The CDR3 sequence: CASSPRAGPNTGELFF. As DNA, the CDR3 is TGTGCCAGCAGCCCAAGGGCAGGCCCGAACACCGGGGAGCTGTTTTTT.

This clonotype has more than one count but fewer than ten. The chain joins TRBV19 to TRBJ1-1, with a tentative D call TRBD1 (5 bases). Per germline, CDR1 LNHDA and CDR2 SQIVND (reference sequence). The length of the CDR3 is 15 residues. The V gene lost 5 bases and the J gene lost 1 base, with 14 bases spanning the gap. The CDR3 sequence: CASSPFEGPNTEAFF. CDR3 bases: TGTGCCAGTAGTCCCTTCGAGGGACCGAACACTGAAGCTTTCTTT.

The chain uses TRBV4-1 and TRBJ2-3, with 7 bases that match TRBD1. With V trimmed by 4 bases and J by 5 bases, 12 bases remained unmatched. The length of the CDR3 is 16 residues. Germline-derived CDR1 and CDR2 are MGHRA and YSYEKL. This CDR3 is CASSRQPDRAEDTQYF. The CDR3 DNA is TGCGCCAGCAGCCGACAACCCGACAGGGCGGAAGATACGCAGTATTTT.

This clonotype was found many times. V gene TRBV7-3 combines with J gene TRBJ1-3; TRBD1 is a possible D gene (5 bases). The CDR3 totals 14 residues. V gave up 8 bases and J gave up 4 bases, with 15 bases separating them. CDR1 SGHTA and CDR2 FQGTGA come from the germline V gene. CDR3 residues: CASALGGGGNTIYF. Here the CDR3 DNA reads TGTGCCAGCGCCCTTGGGGGAGGAGGAAACACCATATATTTT. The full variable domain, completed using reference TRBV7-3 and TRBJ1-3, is GAGVSQTPSNKVTEKGKYVELRCDPISGHTALYWYRQSLGQGPEFLIYFQGTGAADDSGLPNDRFFAVRPEGSVSTLKIQRTERGDSAVYLCASALGGGGNTIYFGEGSWLTVV.

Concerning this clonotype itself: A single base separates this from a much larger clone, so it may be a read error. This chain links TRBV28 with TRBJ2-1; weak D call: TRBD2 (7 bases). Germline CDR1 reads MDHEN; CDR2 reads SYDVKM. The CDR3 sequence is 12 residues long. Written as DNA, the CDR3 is TGTGCCAGCAGTTTTGGGGGGGCCATGGAGTGCTTC. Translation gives CASSFGGAMECF.